The TCR beta chain described here comes from a study of T cell responses to AZD1222 COVID-19 vaccine. This CDR3 is built from 14 residues. Germline assignment: CDR1 MDHEN and CDR2 SYDVKM. The trim removed 7 bases at V and 6 bases at J, leaving 7 bases unmatched. On this clone: Its antigen is not identified.

TCRdb's copy holds only in-frame clones and misses some; the assay was immunoSEQ multiplex PCR. The data show about 110,000 clones, with about 86% seen just once and roughly 3% held by the top ten. Study-wide points: AZD1222 recipients seropositive at baseline numbered only six. Reportedly, close to half of spike-specific TCRs are directed against unmutated variant regions. Mostly white British, mostly female donors; authors suggested clonal diversity may be underestimated.

The sequencing used peripheral blood, collected on day 0 of AZD1222 vaccination. The TCR comes from an adult in good health. The chain is built from TRBV28 and TRBJ2-3, with TRBD2 matching over 10 bases. DNA of the CDR3: TGTGCCAGCAAAAGCGGGGGGGCCAGGGATACGCAGTATTTT. Protein product: CASKSGGARDTQYF.